What follows are 14 T cell receptor beta chains derived from one specimen sequenced in a study of T cell responses to AZD1222 COVID-19 vaccine. TCRdb's table, derived via immunoSEQ multiplex PCR, lists solely in-frame clones and lacks some. The table shows roughly 130,000 clones, with about 86% occurring only once. The sequences come from peripheral blood, collected on day 0 of AZD1222 vaccination. Receptor source: an adult in good health.

The gene calls are TRBV5-1 and TRBJ2-7; 10 nucleotides line up with TRBD2. The germline gives CDR1 SGHRS, CDR2 YFSETQ. The CDR3 sequence is 15 residues long. J gave up 4 bases and V 0 bases, and 4 bases lay outside the gene matches. CDR3 coding DNA: TGCGCCAGCAGCTTGGCTAGCGGGAGTTTGTACGAGCAGTACTTC. Protein product: CASSLASGSLYEQYF.

The chain employs TRBV15 and TRBJ2-4; D is unresolved. With 0 bases removed from V and 11 bases from J, the gap between germline ends came to 11 bases. Germline CDR1 and CDR2: LNHNV and YYDKDF (reference sequence). This CDR3 is built from 13 residues. CDR3 sequence reads: CATSRDGITFQYF. The CDR3 bases are TGTGCCACCAGCAGAGATGGCATAACATTTCAGTACTTC. The full variable domain, with the rest looked up from reference TRBV15 and TRBJ2-4, is DAMVIQNPRYQVTQFGKPVTLSCSQTLNHNVMYWYQQKSSQAPKLLFHYYDKDFNNEADTPDNFQSRRPNTSFCFLDIRSPGLGDTAMYLCATSRDGITFQYFGAGTRLSVL.

V is TRBV4-3 and J is TRBJ1-2, with D possibly TRBD1 on 5 matching bases. Germline assignment: CDR1 LGHNA and CDR2 YSLEER. V was trimmed by 0 bases and J by 4 bases, leaving 9 bases between them. The CDR3 loop spans 14 amino acids. The chain's CDR3 is CASSQDLGGYGYTF. As DNA, the CDR3 is TGCGCCAGCAGCCAAGATCTGGGGGGCTATGGCTACACCTTC.

Here the CDR3 reads CASSLVISYGYTF. The DNA of the CDR3 is TGTGCCAGCAGCTTAGTTATCTCGTATGGCTACACCTTC. This chain connects TRBV11-2 to TRBJ1-2; D remains ambiguous. Germline CDR1 SGHAT, CDR2 FQNNGV. The length of the CDR3 is 13 residues. V lost 1 base to trimming and J lost 5 bases, with 8 bases between them.

In this sample, this clone turned up once. The chain joins TRBV11-2 to TRBJ1-5; D is possibly TRBD1 (5 bases). From germline, CDR1 is SGHAT and CDR2 FQNNGV. This CDR3 region has 15 residues. Trimming took off 1 base at V and 7 bases at J, with 14 bases between the two ends. This chain's CDR3 is CASSLVQGVGQPQHF. CDR3 bases: TGTGCCAGCAGCTTAGTCCAGGGTGTGGGACAGCCCCAGCATTTT.

This clone was seen once. The chain uses TRBV4-3 and TRBJ2-3; the match to TRBD1 covers 8 bases. The CDR3 has 16 amino acids. Per the germline V gene, CDR1 is LGHNA and CDR2 is YSLEER. V shed 4 bases and J 1 base; nucleotides not matched to a gene: 7. This chain's CDR3 is CASSLGGTGRTDTQYF. The CDR3 coding sequence is TGCGCCAGCAGCCTAGGAGGGACAGGTCGCACAGATACGCAGTATTTT.

The chain is built from TRBV5-1 and TRBJ2-1; 13 positions match TRBD2. Germline V gene sequence: CDR1 SGHRS, CDR2 YFSETQ. This CDR3 has 15 residues. J gave up 8 bases and V 4 bases, and 6 bases lay outside the gene matches. CDR3 bases: TGCGCCAGCAGCCCGACTAGCGGGGGGTATGATGAGCAGTTCTTC. Its translation: CASSPTSGGYDEQFF.

V is TRBV27 and J is TRBJ1-5, with a possible D match to TRBD1 (6 bases). Trimming pared 5 bases from V and 7 bases from J, leaving 15 bases between. This CDR3 has 14 residues. Germline V gene data show CDR1 as MNHEY and CDR2 as SMNVEV (reference sequence). The CDR3, as DNA: TGTGCCAGCAGTATCCGGGGGGGCGAACAGCCCCAGCATTTT. Protein sequence: CASSIRGGEQPQHF.

The chain links TRBV4-1 to TRBJ1-4, with TRBD1 matching 9 bases. The CDR3 is 21 residues long. Germline-derived CDR1 and CDR2 are MGHRA and YSYEKL. V dropped 4 bases and J dropped 1; count of bases not matched to a gene: 19. The CDR3 DNA follows: TGCGCCAGCAGCCTTCACTTACCTCGGACAGGGGAACCATTAACTAATGAAAAACTGTTTTTT. As protein: CASSLHLPRTGEPLTNEKLFF.

The V gene is TRBV6-4, the J gene TRBJ2-7; D is unresolved. V lost 6 bases and J lost 2, with 14 bases in between. This CDR3 has 14 amino acids. Germline V CDR1 and CDR2: MRHNA, SNTAGT. The CDR3 nucleotides are TGTGCCAGCAGCTTCCCAGAGGCACCCTACGAGCAGTACTTC. This encodes CASSFPEAPYEQYF.

The V and J genes are TRBV3-1 (or the pseudogene TRBV3-2) and TRBJ1-2; 7 bases match TRBD1. This CDR3 is built from 14 residues. Germline V gene sequence: CDR1 LGHDT, CDR2 YNNKEL (reference sequence). J was trimmed by 7 bases and V by 4 bases; bases with no gene match: 9. The CDR3: CASSLSGGHLGYTF. The CDR3 nucleotides are TGTGCCAGCAGCCTATCAGGGGGTCATCTTGGCTACACCTTC.

This rearrangement joins TRBV6-5 to TRBJ2-7, with 7 bases that match TRBD2. The CDR3 loop spans 13 amino acids. The V segment lost 5 bases and the J segment 4 bases; nucleotides outside the gene matches: 5. Germline lookup yields CDR1 MNHEY and CDR2 SVGAGI. DNA of the CDR3: TGTGCCAGCAGTCTCAGGGAGGGATACGAGCAGTACTTC. It specifies CASSLREGYEQYF.

V gene TRBV5-1 combines with J gene TRBJ1-1; no definite D call. The germline CDR1 and CDR2 sequences are SGHRS and YFSETQ. V shed 2 bases and J shed 0 bases, with 8 bases lying between them. This CDR3 comprises 14 residues. The CDR3 sequence is CASSFSGLNTEAFF. The CDR3 DNA sequence: TGCGCCAGCAGCTTTTCGGGTTTGAACACTGAAGCTTTCTTT.

The chain uses TRBV29-1 and TRBJ2-1; D not certain. CDR3 length equals 11 residues. CDR1 and CDR2 (germline): SQVTM, ANQGSEA. V gave up 7 bases and J gave up 5 bases, with 9 bases separating them. This chain's CDR3 is CSAYSDNEQFF. CDR3 nucleotide sequence: TGCAGCGCGTACAGTGACAATGAGCAGTTCTTC.